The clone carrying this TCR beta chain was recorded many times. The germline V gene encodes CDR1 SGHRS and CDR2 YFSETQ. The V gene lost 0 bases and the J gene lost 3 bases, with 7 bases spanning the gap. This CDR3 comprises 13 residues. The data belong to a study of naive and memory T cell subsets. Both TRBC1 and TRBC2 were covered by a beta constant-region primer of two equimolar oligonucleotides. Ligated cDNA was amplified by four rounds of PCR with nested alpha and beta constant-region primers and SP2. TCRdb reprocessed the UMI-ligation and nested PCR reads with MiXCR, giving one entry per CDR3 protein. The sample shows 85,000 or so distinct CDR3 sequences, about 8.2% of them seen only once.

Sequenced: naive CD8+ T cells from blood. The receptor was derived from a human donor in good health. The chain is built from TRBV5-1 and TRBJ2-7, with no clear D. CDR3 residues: CASSLAGNYEQYF. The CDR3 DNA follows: TGCGCCAGCAGCTTGGCAGGAAACTACGAGCAGTACTTC.